This T cell receptor beta chain was sequenced for a study of OX40 agonist ivuxolimab in advanced cancers. Background on the study: Participants, approximately 81% male, averaged around 60 years of age, ranging from roughly 23 to 90. Study-level points and caveats: Relative to CD4+, CD8+ T cells held more expanded clones on average. Also showing low normalized T-cell clonal expansion were some of the nonresponders.

Only in-frame clones appear in the TCRdb table, and some are missing; sequencing was by immunoSEQ multiplex PCR. The sample yields around 20,000 clones, approximately 80% seen once. This clone was seen a few times. What it recognizes is unknown. Blood was sampled at baseline, cycle 4 day 1, and cycle 7 day 1. Germline CDR1 and CDR2: MNHEY and SVGAGI. The CDR3 has 14 amino acids. Between the trimmed V and J ends, which lost 4 bases and 5 bases, there was a span of 14 bases. This clonotype was sampled from an adult with an advanced solid tumor such as melanoma, head and neck, liver or kidney cancer. The source material was CD4+ or CD8+ T cells sorted from blood, sampled in a trial of the OX40 agonist ivuxolimab. The J gene is TRBJ1-2, the V gene TRBV6-5, with D unclear. DNA for the CDR3: TGTGCCAGCAGTTCGGGGATGTTTGATTATGGCTACACCTTC. Translation gives CASSSGMFDYGYTF.